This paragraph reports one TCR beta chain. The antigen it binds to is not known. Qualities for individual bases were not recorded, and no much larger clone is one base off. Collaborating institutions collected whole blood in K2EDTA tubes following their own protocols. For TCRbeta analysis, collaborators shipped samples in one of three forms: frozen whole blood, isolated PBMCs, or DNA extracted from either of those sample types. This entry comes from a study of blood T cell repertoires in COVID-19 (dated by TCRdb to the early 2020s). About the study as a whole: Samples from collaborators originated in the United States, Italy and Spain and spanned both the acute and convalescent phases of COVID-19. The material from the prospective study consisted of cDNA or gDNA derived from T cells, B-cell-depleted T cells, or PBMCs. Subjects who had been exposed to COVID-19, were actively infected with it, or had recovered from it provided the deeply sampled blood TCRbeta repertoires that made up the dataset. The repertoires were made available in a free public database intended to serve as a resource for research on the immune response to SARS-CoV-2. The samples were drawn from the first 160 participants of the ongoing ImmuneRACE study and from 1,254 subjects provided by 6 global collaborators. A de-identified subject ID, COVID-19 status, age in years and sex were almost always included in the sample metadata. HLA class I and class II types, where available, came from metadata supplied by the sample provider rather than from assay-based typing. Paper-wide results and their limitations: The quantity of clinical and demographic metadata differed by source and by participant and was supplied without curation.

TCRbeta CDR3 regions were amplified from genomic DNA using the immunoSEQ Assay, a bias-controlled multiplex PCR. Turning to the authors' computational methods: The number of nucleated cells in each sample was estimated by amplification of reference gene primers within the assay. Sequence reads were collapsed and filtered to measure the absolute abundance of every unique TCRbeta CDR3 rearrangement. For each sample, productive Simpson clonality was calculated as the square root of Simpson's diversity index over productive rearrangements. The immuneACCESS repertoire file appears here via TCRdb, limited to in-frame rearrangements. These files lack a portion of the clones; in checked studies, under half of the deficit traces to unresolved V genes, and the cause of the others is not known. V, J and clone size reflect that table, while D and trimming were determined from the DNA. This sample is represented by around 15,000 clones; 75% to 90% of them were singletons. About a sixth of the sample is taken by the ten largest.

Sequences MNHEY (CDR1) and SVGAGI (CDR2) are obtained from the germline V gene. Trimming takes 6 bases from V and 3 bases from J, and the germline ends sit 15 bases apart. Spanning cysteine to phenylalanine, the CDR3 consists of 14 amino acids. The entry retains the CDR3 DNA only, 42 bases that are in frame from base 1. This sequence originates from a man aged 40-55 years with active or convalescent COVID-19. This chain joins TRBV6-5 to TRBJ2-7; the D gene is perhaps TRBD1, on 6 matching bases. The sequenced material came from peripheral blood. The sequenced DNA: TGTGCCAGCAGGGATAGGACAGCGCTCTACGAGCAGTACTTC. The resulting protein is CASRDRTALYEQYF.